The sequence of this T cell receptor beta chain was determined in a study of cytomegalovirus exposure and HLA in healthy donors. Both 60 Vbeta primers and 13 Jbeta primers went into the PCR. This table comes from immunoSEQ multiplex PCR, and its TCRdb copy is limited to in-frame clones, with some not included. The sample yields approximately 110,000 clones, roughly 79% seen once. The CDR3 runs to 18 residues. The germline V gene has CDR1 LGHNA and CDR2 YNFKEQ. V gave up 1 base and J gave up 2 bases; unmatched junction bases: 11. Sequencing was performed on PBMCs. The chain uses TRBV4-2 and TRBJ2-5; 9 bases align to TRBD1. The TCR was taken from a male donor in good health and CMV-seronegative. The CDR3 DNA reads TGTGCCAGCAGCCAAGTAACAGGGGGCCGATTGGGGCAAGAGACCCAGTACTTC. Encoded protein: CASSQVTGGRLGQETQYF.